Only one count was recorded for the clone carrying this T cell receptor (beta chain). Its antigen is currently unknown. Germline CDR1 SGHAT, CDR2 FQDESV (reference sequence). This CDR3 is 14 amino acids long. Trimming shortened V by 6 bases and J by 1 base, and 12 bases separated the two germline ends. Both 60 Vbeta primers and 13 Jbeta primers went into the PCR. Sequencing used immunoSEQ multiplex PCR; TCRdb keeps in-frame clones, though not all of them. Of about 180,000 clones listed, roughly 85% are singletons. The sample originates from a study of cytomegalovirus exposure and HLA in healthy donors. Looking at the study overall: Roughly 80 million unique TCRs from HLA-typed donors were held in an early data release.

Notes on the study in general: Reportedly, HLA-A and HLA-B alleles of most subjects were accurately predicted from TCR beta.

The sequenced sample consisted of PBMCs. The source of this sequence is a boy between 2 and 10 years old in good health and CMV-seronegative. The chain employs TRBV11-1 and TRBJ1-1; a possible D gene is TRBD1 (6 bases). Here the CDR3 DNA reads TGTGCCAGCAGTTACGGGACATCGAACACTGAAGCTTTCTTT. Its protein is CASSYGTSNTEAFF.